The TCR beta chain described here comes from a study of shared clonotypes between healthy human individuals. This CDR3 is built from 14 residues. Germline trimming cut 6 bases from V and 0 bases from J; bases unmatched to any gene: 4. Germline V gene sequence: CDR1 MRHNA, CDR2 SNTAGT. Sequencing used immunoSEQ multiplex PCR; TCRdb keeps in-frame clones, though not all of them. Here the sample spans some 660,000 clones, around three quarters being singletons. The donors were all Caucasian adults (living in Nashville, Tennessee). Sequencing input: memory CD4+ T cells sorted from blood. Subset: CD45RA-negative fraction. The clonotype originates from a woman in her 30s in good health. The rearrangement joins TRBV6-4 to TRBJ1-1; 7 bases align to TRBD1. The CDR3 DNA is TGTGCCAGCAGCCGGGACAGTTTGAACACTGAAGCTTTCTTT. It specifies CASSRDSLNTEAFF.